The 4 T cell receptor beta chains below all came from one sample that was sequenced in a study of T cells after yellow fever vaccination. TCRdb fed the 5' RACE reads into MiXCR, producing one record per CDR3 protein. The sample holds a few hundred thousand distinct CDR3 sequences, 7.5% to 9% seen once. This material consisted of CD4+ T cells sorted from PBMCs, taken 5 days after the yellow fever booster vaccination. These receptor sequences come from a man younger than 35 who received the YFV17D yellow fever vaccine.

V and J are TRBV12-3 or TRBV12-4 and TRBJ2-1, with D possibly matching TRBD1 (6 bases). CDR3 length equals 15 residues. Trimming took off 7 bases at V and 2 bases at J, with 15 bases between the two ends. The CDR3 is CASTVGTPAYNEQFF. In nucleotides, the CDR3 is TGTGCCAGCACCGTGGGGACACCAGCCTACAATGAGCAGTTCTTC.

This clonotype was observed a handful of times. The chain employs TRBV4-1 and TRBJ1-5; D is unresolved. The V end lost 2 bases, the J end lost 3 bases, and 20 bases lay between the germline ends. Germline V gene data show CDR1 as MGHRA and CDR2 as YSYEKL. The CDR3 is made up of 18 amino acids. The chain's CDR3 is CASSQFRSGSSFNQPQHF. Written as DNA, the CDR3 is TGCGCCAGCAGCCAATTCAGGTCCGGTTCTTCGTTCAATCAGCCCCAGCATTTT.

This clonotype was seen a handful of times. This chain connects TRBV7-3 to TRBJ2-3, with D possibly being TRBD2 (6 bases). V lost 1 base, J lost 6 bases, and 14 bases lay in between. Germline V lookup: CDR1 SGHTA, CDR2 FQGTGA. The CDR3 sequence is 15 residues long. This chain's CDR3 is CASSLNPGGADTQYF. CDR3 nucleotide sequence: TGTGCCAGCAGCTTAAATCCCGGGGGAGCGGATACGCAGTATTTT.

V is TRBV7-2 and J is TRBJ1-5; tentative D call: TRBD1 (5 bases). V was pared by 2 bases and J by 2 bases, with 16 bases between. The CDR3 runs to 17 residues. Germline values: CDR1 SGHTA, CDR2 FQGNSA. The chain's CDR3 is CASSLMGGQGGNQPQHF. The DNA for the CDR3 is TGTGCCAGCAGCTTAATGGGGGGTCAGGGAGGCAATCAGCCCCAGCATTTT.